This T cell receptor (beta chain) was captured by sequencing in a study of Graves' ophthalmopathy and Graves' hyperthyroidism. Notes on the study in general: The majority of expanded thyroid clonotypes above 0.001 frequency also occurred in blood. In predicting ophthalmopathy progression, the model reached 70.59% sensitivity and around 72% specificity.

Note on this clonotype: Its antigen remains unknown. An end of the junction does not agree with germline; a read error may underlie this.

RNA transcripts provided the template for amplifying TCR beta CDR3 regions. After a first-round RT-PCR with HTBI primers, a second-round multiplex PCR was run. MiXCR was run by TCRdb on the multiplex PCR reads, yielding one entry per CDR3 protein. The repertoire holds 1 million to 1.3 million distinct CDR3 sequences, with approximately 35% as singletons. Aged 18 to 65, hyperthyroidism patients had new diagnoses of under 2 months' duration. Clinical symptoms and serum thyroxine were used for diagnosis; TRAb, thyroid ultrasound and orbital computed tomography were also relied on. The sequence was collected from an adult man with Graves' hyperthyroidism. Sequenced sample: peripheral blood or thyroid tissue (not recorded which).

The CDR3 is CASSGEAEDFNTEAFF. CDR3 nucleotides: TGTGCCAGCAGTGGCGAAGCAGAGGACTTCAACACTGAAGCTTTCTTT. V is TRBV10-3 and J is TRBJ1-1; D gene unclear. Looked up from germline, CDR1 is ENHRY and CDR2 is SYGVKD. The CDR3 runs 16 residues.